This paragraph covers one T cell receptor beta chain sequence. The V gene's germline CDR1 is MNHEY and CDR2 SVGEGT. This CDR3 region has 16 residues. Trimming removed 0 bases from V and 0 bases from J, with 11 bases in between. Assignments of participants to cohorts depended upon their own reported clinical history. The data stem from a study of blood T cell repertoires in COVID-19. As for the study in general: Samples representing acute and convalescent COVID-19 were sourced from the United States, Italy and Spain.

Authors' analysis steps: Researchers report that nucleated cell counts were estimated from reference gene primer amplification. The method was immunoSEQ multiplex PCR; TCRdb's version includes in-frame clones alone and lacks a portion of them. The DNA gave D and trimming, while V, J and clone size come from that table. This table holds over 200,000 clones, about 86% found once. This TCR was sampled from a woman aged 45-59 years in a cohort exposed to, infected with or recovered from COVID-19 (not recorded which). Material for sequencing was PBMCs or T cells enriched from blood (not recorded which). The chain joins TRBV6-2 or TRBV6-3 to TRBJ1-1; D may be TRBD1 (6 bases). CDR3 bases: TGTGCCAGCAGTTACTCGGCAGGGGCGTTGAACACTGAAGCTTTCTTT. Translated: CASSYSAGALNTEAFF.